The next 28 T cell receptor beta chains were all read from a single sample in a study of regulatory T cells. Amplification used 52 TRBV primers and 13 TRBJ primers. The assay was immunoSEQ multiplex PCR, and TCRdb's table has in-frame clones only and misses some. This table has 5,000 to 6,500 clones, 75% to 90% appearing once. Overall study results and limits: Compared with autologous conventional CD4+ cells and control regulatory cells, CD3G-deficient regulatory T cells showed reduced diversity.

Their antigens are not known. The specimen sequenced was CD4+ Tregs sorted from blood. All receptors come from a person under 35 with CD3G deficiency.

Remarks on this clone: One end of the junction varies from germline; a read error may be responsible. The genes are TRBV6-1 and TRBJ1-4; weak D call: TRBD1 (6 bases). Germline CDR1 and CDR2: MNHNS and SASEGT. The CDR3 is 15 residues long. DNA for the CDR3: TGTGCCAGCGGAGTGGAGCCGGGGGCGAATGCAAAACTGTTTTTT. This codes for CASGVEPGANAKLFF.

This clone was found once. This chain uses TRBV6-1 with TRBJ2-7; D remains unclear. Trimming took 6 bases from V and 6 from J, leaving 15 bases between them. CDR1 is MNHNS and CDR2 is SASEGT in the germline V gene. The CDR3 contains 13 residues. The CDR3 is CASSRSTGLEQYF. CDR3 DNA sequence: TGTGCCAGCAGCCGCTCTACGGGTCTCGAGCAGTACTTC.

This chain joins TRBV28 and TRBJ2-7; D unresolved. This CDR3 is 12 amino acids long. The V gene lost 5 bases and the J gene lost 6 bases, with 11 bases spanning the gap. CDR1 is MDHEN, CDR2 SYDVKM, per germline. The CDR3 is CASSEWGSEQYF. CDR3 coding DNA: TGTGCCAGCAGTGAGTGGGGTAGCGAGCAGTACTTC.

This chain links TRBV6-1 with TRBJ1-2, with 7 bases fitting TRBD1. V lost 6 bases, J lost 5 bases, and 9 bases stayed unmatched. There are 14 residues in the CDR3. Germline CDR1 MNHNS, CDR2 SASEGT. Here the CDR3 DNA reads TGTGCCAGCAGCCGGACAGGAAAGGGATATGGCTACACCTTC. Translated, it gives CASSRTGKGYGYTF.

This clone has just one count. V gene TRBV7-9 combines with J gene TRBJ2-7, with D possibly TRBD1 on 6 matching bases. This CDR3 region has 14 residues. In germline, CDR1 is SEHNR, CDR2 FQNEAQ (reference sequence). The germline V and J ends were trimmed by 2 bases and 2 bases, with 10 bases remaining between them. Here the CDR3 reads CASSLNTGPYEQYF. CDR3 DNA: TGTGCCAGCAGCTTAAATACAGGGCCCTACGAGCAGTACTTC.

This clone appeared a single time. The chain carries TRBV28 and TRBJ1-5, with D unresolved. The length of the CDR3 is 11 residues. The V end lost 5 bases, the J end lost 4 bases, and 3 bases lay between the germline ends. CDR1 and CDR2 from the germline V gene are MDHEN and SYDVKM. The CDR3 DNA reads as TGTGCCAGCAGTAATAATCAGCCCCAGCATTTT. Its translation is CASSNNQPQHF.

This sequence joins TRBV30 and TRBJ2-1; 11 bases are shared with TRBD2. The germline V gene encodes CDR1 GTSNPN and CDR2 SVGIG (reference sequence). Unmatched junction bases numbered 7, after V lost 0 bases and J lost 9 bases. The CDR3 contains 15 residues. DNA of the CDR3: TGTGCCTGGAGTGTACATAGCGGGGGGGCCGGTGAGCAGTTCTTC. Protein: CAWSVHSGGAGEQFF.

The chain is built from TRBV12-5 and TRBJ2-2; D remains ambiguous. Looked up from germline, CDR1 is LGHNT and CDR2 is FRNRAP. V lost 1 base and J lost 4, with 4 bases in between. This CDR3 is 13 amino acids long. The CDR3 DNA follows: TGTGCTAGTGGTTTGGGGGGCACCGGGGAGCTGTTTTTT. Translated: CASGLGGTGELFF.

V gene TRBV6-6 combines with J gene TRBJ2-5; D not certain. CDR3 length equals 14 residues. Per germline, CDR1 MNHNY and CDR2 SVGAGI (reference sequence). The V end was cut by 2 bases, the J end by 11 bases, with 18 bases between. This CDR3 reads CASSYEARPLLQYF. CDR3 coding DNA: TGTGCCAGCAGTTACGAAGCCCGGCCTCTTCTGCAGTACTTC.

The CDR3 sequence is CASSLRETTEQYF. CDR3 DNA: TGTGCCAGCAGCCTTCGGGAGACTACCGAGCAGTACTTC. The chain has TRBV7-9 and TRBJ2-7; possibly TRBD2 for D (6 bases). Trimming took off 5 bases at V and 6 bases at J, with 14 bases between the two ends. Germline loops: CDR1 SEHNR, CDR2 FQNEAQ (reference sequence). The length of the CDR3 is 13 residues.

The table lists this clone with a few counts. This chain connects TRBV20-1 to TRBJ2-3, with D hard to call. With 5 bases removed from V and 5 bases from J, the gap between germline ends came to 8 bases. Germline-derived CDR1 and CDR2 are DFQATT and SNEGSKA (reference sequence). The CDR3 contains 11 residues. The DNA for the CDR3 is TGCAGTGCTGGTCGAAGAGATACGCAGTATTTT. Translation: CSAGRRDTQYF.

The genes are TRBV11-3 and TRBJ2-2, with a tentative D call TRBD2 (7 bases). The CDR3 consists of 14 residues. V was pared by 5 bases and J by 5 bases, with 12 bases between. Germline V lookup: CDR1 SGHNT, CDR2 YENEEA. In DNA form, the CDR3 reads TGTGCCAGCAGCCCAAAGGGGGGGACCGGGGAGCTGTTTTTT. Protein product: CASSPKGGTGELFF.

The chain combines TRBV28 with TRBJ1-1; TRBD1 is a possible D gene (6 bases). Trimming took off 6 bases at V and 4 bases at J, with 24 bases between the two ends. The CDR3 is made up of 17 amino acids. CDR1 is MDHEN and CDR2 is SYDVKM in the germline V gene. CDR3 in DNA: TGTGCCAGCAGAATTATTGGGTCCGGGGGGCGCAGCACTGAAGCTTTCTTT. This encodes CASRIIGSGGRSTEAFF.

The V call is TRBV18, the J call TRBJ2-1, with 10 bases lining up with TRBD1. Germline-derived CDR1 and CDR2 are KGHSH and LQKENI. The CDR3 has 16 amino acids. Trimming at V came to 1 base and at J to 8 bases, leaving 8 bases not matched to a gene. CDR3 sequence (DNA): TGTGCCAGCTCACCACAAAGACAGGGGGCAAGGGATGAGCAGTTCTTC. It specifies CASSPQRQGARDEQFF. The whole variable domain, filled in from reference TRBV18 and TRBJ2-1, reads NAGVMQNPRHLVRRRGQEARLRCSPMKGHSHVYWYRQLPEEGLKFMVYLQKENIIDESGMPKERFSAEFPKEGPSILRIQQVVRGDSAAYFCASSPQRQGARDEQFFGPGTRLTVL.

V is TRBV19 and J is TRBJ1-5, with 9 nucleotides matching TRBD1. CDR3 size: 16 residues. Trimming took 5 bases from V and 4 from J; bases not matched to a gene: 9. Germline CDR1 LNHDA, CDR2 SQIVND (reference sequence). The CDR3 loop is CASSGRGQGPNQPQHF. The CDR3 nucleotides read TGTGCCAGTAGTGGACGAGGACAGGGGCCGAATCAGCCCCAGCATTTT.

This clone was counted between two and nine times. The chain couples TRBV28 to TRBJ2-3; 7 bases match TRBD2. V shed 5 bases, J shed 3 bases, and the junction held 5 bases outside the gene matches. The CDR3 sequence is 14 residues long. The germline CDR1 and CDR2 sequences are MDHEN and SYDVKM. This CDR3 reads CASSGREVTDTQYF. The DNA for the CDR3 is TGTGCCAGCAGTGGGAGGGAGGTGACAGATACGCAGTATTTT.

V usage is TRBV5-1 and J usage is TRBJ2-3; D is unresolved. Germline V gene lookup returns CDR1 SGHRS and CDR2 YFSETQ. Trimming shortened V by 2 bases and J by 5 bases, and 6 bases separated the two germline ends. This CDR3 spans 12 amino acids. CDR3 nucleotide sequence: TGCGCCAGCAGCTTCGACGGAGATACGCAGTATTTT. Translated: CASSFDGDTQYF.

This chain connects TRBV11-2 to TRBJ2-7, with D perhaps matching TRBD2 (5 bases). Germline V gene lookup returns CDR1 SGHAT and CDR2 FQNNGV. The CDR3 totals 14 residues. The ends were cut back, 1 base at V and 6 bases at J, with 13 bases in the middle. The CDR3 coding sequence is TGTGCCAGCAGCTTAGTTGCGGGTTTGGGCGAGCAGTACTTC. Its translation: CASSLVAGLGEQYF.

The chain recombines TRBV28 with TRBJ2-2; D not certain. Trimming removed 4 bases from V and 5 bases from J, with 17 bases in between. CDR1 is MDHEN and CDR2 is SYDVKM in the germline V gene. CDR3 length: 16 amino acids. This CDR3 reads CASSSPFHTWTGELFF. In nucleotides, the CDR3 is TGTGCCAGCAGTTCCCCCTTTCATACATGGACCGGGGAGCTGTTTTTT.

This clone was picked up one time. The V and J genes are TRBV5-1 and TRBJ2-7; 8 nucleotides line up with TRBD1. The V segment lost 4 bases and the J segment 6 bases; nucleotides outside the gene matches: 9. The CDR3 loop spans 14 amino acids. Germline CDR1 SGHRS, CDR2 YFSETQ. CDR3: CASSPGQGEAEQYF. CDR3 sequence (DNA): TGCGCCAGCAGCCCCGGACAGGGAGAGGCCGAGCAGTACTTC. Supplemented by reference TRBV5-1 and TRBJ2-7, the full variable domain reads KAGVTQTPRYLIKTRGQQVTLSCSPISGHRSVSWYQQTPGQGLQFLFEYFSETQRNKGNFPGRFSGRQFSNSRSEMNVSTLELGDSALYLCASSPGQGEAEQYFGPGTRLTVT.

The rearrangement links TRBV6-1 to TRBJ1-1; a possible D gene is TRBD1 (6 bases). Looked up from germline, CDR1 is MNHNS and CDR2 is SASEGT. The germline V and J ends were trimmed by 2 bases and 3 bases, with 10 bases remaining between them. The CDR3 loop spans 14 amino acids. CDR3 nucleotide sequence: TGTGCCAGCAGTGAACAGGGGAAGTACACTGAAGCTTTCTTT. This translates into CASSEQGKYTEAFF.

The V gene is TRBV6-1, the J gene TRBJ2-5; 7 nucleotides agree with TRBD1. TRBJ2-7 explains the end of the DNA better; the J call may be wrong. Germline CDR1 and CDR2: MNHNS and SASEGT. The CDR3 has 13 amino acids. CDR3 in DNA: TGTGCAGTAGGACAGGATCTCTCCTACGAGCAGTACTTC. It yields the protein CAVGQDLSYEQYF.

The CDR3 loop is CASSSSPGSGGRAKNIQYF. For the CDR3, the DNA is TGTGCCAGCAGTTCATCCCCGGGGAGCGGGGGGCGTGCCAAAAACATTCAGTACTTC. The V gene is TRBV28, the J gene TRBJ2-4; TRBD2 matches 9 bases. Germline assignment: CDR1 MDHEN and CDR2 SYDVKM. This CDR3 has 19 amino acids. Trimming took 4 bases from V and 1 from J; bases not matched to a gene: 14.

The chain links TRBV6-1 to TRBJ2-4, with D maybe TRBD2 (6 bases). V was shortened by 4 bases and J by 5 bases, with 15 bases between the two germline ends. Germline CDR1 and CDR2: MNHNS and SASEGT. The CDR3 has 15 amino acids. CDR3 region: CASSGRDFPENIQYF. CDR3 DNA sequence: TGTGCCAGCAGTGGCCGGGACTTTCCTGAAAACATTCAGTACTTC.

V usage is TRBV18 and J usage is TRBJ2-6, with TRBD1 identical over 7 bases. The CDR3 contains 15 residues. CDR1 is KGHSH and CDR2 is LQKENI in the germline V gene. V trimming: 4 bases; J trimming: 2 bases; junction bases outside the gene matches: 2. CDR3 protein: CASSRDRAGANVLTF. The CDR3 DNA reads as TGTGCCAGCTCACGAGACAGGGCTGGGGCCAACGTCCTGACTTTC.

The chain combines TRBV6-4 with TRBJ1-5; TRBD1 might be the D (5 bases). The CDR3 has 19 residues. Trimming stripped 3 bases from V and 0 bases from J, with 21 bases between. Germline V CDR1 and CDR2: MRHNA, SNTAGT. Written as DNA, the CDR3 is TGTGCCAGCAGTGATGACGAAGGGGTGGAAGGAAATAGCAATCAGCCCCAGCATTTT. The encoded protein is CASSDDEGVEGNSNQPQHF.

J is TRBJ2-7 and V is TRBV28; 11 bases are shared with TRBD2. Germline V gives CDR1 MDHEN, CDR2 SYDVKM. Losses at the gene ends were 5 bases for V and 4 bases for J; bases not matched to a gene: 4. The CDR3 covers 14 residues. This CDR3 reads CASSTSGSLYEQYF. CDR3 nucleotide sequence: TGTGCCAGCAGTACTAGCGGGAGCTTATACGAGCAGTACTTC.

The V and J genes are TRBV11-2 and TRBJ2-1; D is perhaps TRBD1 or TRBD2 (5 bases each). The V and J ends lost 2 bases and 6 bases respectively, with 14 bases between them. The CDR3 extends over 15 amino acids. Germline V gene sequence: CDR1 SGHAT, CDR2 FQNNGV. In nucleotides, the CDR3 is TGTGCCAGCAGCTTAATCGGGGACCGTGCCAATGAGCAGTTCTTC. This sequence encodes CASSLIGDRANEQFF.